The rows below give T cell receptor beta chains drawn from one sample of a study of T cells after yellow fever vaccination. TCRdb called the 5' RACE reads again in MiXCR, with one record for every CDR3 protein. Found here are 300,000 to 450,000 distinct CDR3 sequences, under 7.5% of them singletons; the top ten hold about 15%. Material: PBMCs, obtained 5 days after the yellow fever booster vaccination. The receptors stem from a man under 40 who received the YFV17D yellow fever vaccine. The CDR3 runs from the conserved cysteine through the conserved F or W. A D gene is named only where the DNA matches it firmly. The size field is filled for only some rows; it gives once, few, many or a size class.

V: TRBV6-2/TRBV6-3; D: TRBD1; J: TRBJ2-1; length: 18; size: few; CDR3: CASSSPHGRDRVYNEQFF; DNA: TGTGCCAGCAGTTCCCCCCATGGAAGGGACAGGGTCTACAATGAGCAGTTCTTC
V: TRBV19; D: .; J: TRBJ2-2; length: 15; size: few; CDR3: CASSIDQTHTGELFF; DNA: TGTGCCAGTAGTATAGATCAGACGCACACCGGGGAGCTGTTTTTT
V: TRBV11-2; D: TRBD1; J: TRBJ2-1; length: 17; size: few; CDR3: CASSSFPGTGSYNEQFF; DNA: TGTGCCAGCAGCTCGTTTCCCGGGACAGGGTCCTACAATGAGCAGTTCTTC
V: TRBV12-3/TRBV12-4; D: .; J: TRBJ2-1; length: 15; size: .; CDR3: CASSPLGYRDNEQFF; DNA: TGTGCCAGCAGTCCGCTTGGGTACCGGGACAATGAGCAGTTCTTC
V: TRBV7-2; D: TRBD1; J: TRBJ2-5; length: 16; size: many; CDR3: CASSNFGQGARETQYF; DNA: TGTGCCAGCAGCAACTTCGGACAGGGGGCGCGAGAGACCCAGTACTTC
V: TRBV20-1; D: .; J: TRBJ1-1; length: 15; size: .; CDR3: CSASQGFGTGTEAFF; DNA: TGCAGTGCTAGTCAGGGTTTTGGTACTGGCACTGAAGCTTTCTTT
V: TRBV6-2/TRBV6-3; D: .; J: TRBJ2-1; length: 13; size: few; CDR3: CASKVGNYNEQFF; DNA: TGTGCCAGCAAGGTAGGGAACTACAATGAGCAGTTCTTC
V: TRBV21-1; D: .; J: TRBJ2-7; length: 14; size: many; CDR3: CASSLRRVAYEQYF; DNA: TGTGCCAGCAGCCTCCGGAGGGTAGCCTACGAGCAGTACTTC
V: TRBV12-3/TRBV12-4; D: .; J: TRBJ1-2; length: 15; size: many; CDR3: CASSHGVGGRPGYTF; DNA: TGTGCCAGCAGCCACGGGGTTGGGGGACGTCCGGGCTACACCTTC
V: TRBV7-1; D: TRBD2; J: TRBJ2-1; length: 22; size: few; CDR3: CASSSRQGTHLAGRANYNEQFF; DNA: TGTGCCAGCAGCTCGCGCCAAGGGACACACCTAGCGGGGCGGGCTAACTACAATGAGCAGTTCTTC
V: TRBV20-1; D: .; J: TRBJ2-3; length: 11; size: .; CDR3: CSAQQLDTQYF; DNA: TGCAGTGCTCAACAGCTCGATACGCAGTATTTT
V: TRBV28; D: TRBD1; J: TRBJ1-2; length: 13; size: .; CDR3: CASSWDRGYGYTF; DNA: TGTGCCAGCAGCTGGGACAGGGGCTATGGCTACACCTTC
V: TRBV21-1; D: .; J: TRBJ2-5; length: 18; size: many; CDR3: CASSKDCRRDRGTETQYF; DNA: TGTGCCAGCAGCAAAGATTGTCGGAGGGACAGGGGGACAGAGACCCAGTACTTC
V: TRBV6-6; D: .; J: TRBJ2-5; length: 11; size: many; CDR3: CASKAGETQYF; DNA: TGTGCCAGCAAGGCGGGCGAGACCCAGTACTTC
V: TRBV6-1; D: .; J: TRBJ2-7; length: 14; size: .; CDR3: CASIPTGGPYEQYF; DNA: TGTGCCAGCATCCCGACAGGTGGGCCCTACGAGCAGTACTTC
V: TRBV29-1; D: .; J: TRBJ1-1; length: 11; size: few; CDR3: CSVDDRAEAFF; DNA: TGCAGCGTAGATGACAGAGCTGAAGCTTTCTTT
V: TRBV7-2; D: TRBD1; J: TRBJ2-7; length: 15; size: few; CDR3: CASSPTGDSSYEQYF; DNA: TGTGCCAGCAGCCCAACAGGGGACAGCTCCTACGAGCAGTACTTC
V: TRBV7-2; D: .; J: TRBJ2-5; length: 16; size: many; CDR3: CASSLHIRVSGETQYF; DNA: TGTGCCAGCAGCTTACACATTCGCGTTTCCGGGGAGACCCAGTACTTC
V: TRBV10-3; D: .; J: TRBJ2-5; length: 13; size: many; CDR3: CAISDGGGETQYF; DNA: TGTGCCATCAGTGACGGAGGGGGAGAGACCCAGTACTTC
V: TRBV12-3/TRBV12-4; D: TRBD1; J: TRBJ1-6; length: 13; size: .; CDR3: CASSAGGNSPLHF; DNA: TGTGCCAGCAGTGCAGGGGGGAATTCACCCCTCCACTTT
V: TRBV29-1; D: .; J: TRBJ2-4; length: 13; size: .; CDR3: CSVEDRVVGIQYF; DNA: TGCAGCGTTGAAGATCGGGTCGTCGGCATTCAGTACTTC
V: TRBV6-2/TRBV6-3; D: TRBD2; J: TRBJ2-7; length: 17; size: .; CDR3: CASSYSWTGTTIYEQYF; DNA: TGTGCCAGCAGTTACAGCTGGACCGGGACTACAATCTACGAGCAGTACTTC
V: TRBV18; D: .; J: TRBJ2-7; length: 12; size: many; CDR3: CASSSRAGEQYF; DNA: TGTGCCAGCTCATCGCGCGCGGGCGAGCAGTACTTC
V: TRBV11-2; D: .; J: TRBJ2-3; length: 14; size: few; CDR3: CASNHESGPDTQYF; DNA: TGTGCCAGCAACCACGAATCGGGGCCAGATACGCAGTATTTT
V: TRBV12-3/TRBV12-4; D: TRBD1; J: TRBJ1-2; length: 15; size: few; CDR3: CASSLADRPWPGYTF; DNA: TGTGCCAGCAGTTTGGCGGACAGGCCCTGGCCCGGCTACACCTTC
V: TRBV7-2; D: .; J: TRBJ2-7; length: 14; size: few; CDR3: CASSKDLGGYEQYF; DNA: TGTGCCAGCAGCAAGGACTTAGGGGGCTACGAGCAGTACTTC
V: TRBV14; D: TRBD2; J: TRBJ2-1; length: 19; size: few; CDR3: CASSDYLGGTSGGYNEQFF; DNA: TGTGCCAGCAGCGACTACCTTGGAGGGACTAGCGGGGGGTACAATGAGCAGTTCTTC
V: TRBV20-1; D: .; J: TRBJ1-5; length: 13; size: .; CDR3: CSARRSYNQPQHF; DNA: TGCAGTGCTAGGCGGAGTTACAATCAGCCCCAGCATTTT
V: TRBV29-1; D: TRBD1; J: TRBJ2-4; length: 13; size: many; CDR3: CSVDGQGRNIQYF; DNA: TGCAGCGTTGACGGACAGGGCAGAAACATTCAGTACTTC
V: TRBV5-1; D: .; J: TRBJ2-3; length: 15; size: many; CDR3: CASSEGDPGGDTQYF; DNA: TGCGCCAGCAGCGAAGGGGACCCAGGAGGGGATACGCAGTATTTT
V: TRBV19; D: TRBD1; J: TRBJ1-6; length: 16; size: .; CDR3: CASRGVVGQRTSPLHF; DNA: TGTGCCAGTAGGGGGGTCGTGGGACAGCGGACTTCACCCCTCCACTTT
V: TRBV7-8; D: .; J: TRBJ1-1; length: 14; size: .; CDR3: CASSPRSGVRAAFF; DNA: TGTGCCAGCAGCCCCCGTTCCGGAGTACGGGCCGCTTTCTTT
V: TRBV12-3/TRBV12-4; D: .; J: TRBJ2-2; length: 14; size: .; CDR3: CASVRGANTGELFF; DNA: TGTGCCAGCGTGCGAGGCGCGAACACCGGGGAGCTGTTTTTT
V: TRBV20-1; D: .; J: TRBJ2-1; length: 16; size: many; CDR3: CSARDTGGPVPHEQFF; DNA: TGCAGTGCTAGAGATACTGGTGGGCCCGTTCCGCATGAGCAGTTCTTC
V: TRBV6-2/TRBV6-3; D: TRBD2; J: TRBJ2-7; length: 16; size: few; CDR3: CASSSRLAGVAYEQYF; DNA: TGTGCCAGCAGTTCGCGACTAGCGGGAGTAGCCTACGAGCAGTACTTC
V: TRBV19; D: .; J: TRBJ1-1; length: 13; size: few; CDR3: CASSTQVNTEAFF; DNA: TGTGCCAGTAGTACTCAGGTGAACACTGAAGCTTTCTTT
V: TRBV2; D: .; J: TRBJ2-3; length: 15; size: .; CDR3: CASSRGARGTDTQYF; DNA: TGTGCCAGCAGTCGAGGGGCGCGTGGCACAGATACGCAGTATTTT
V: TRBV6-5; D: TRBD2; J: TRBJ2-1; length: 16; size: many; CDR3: CASSYSVAGGFDEQFF; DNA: TGTGCCAGCAGTTACTCCGTAGCGGGAGGGTTTGATGAGCAGTTCTTC
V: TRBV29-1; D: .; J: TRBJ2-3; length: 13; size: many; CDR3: CSVAQGNTDTQYF; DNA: TGCAGCGTTGCCCAGGGGAACACAGATACGCAGTATTTT
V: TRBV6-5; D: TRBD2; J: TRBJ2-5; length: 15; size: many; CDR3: CASSYSTSDFETQYF; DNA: TGTGCCAGCAGTTACTCCACTAGCGATTTCGAGACCCAGTACTTC
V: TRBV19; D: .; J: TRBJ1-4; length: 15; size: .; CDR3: CAKPGTPTTNEKLFF; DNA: TGTGCCAAACCAGGGACACCGACAACTAATGAAAAACTGTTTTTT
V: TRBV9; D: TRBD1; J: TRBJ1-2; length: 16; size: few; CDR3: CASSVDPTPQTGSYTF; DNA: TGTGCCAGCAGCGTAGATCCAACTCCACAGACAGGGAGCTACACCTTC